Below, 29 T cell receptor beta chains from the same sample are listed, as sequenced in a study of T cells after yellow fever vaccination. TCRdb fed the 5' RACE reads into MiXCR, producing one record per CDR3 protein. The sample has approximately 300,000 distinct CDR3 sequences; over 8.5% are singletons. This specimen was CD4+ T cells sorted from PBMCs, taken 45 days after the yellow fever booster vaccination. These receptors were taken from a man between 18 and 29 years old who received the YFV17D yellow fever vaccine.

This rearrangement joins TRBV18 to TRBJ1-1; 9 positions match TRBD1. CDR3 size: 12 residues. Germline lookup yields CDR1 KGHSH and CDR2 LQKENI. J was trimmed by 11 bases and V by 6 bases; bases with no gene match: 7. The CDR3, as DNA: TGTGCCAGCTCTGGGAGTGACAGGGGGGCTTTCTTT. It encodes CASSGSDRGAFF.

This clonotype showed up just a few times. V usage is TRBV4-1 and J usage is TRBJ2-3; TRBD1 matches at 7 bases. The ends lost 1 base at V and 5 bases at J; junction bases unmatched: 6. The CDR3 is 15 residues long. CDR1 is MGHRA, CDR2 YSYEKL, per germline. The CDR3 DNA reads TGCGCCAGCAGCCAAGGGTCCAACAGGGGAGATACGCAGTATTTT. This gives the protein CASSQGSNRGDTQYF.

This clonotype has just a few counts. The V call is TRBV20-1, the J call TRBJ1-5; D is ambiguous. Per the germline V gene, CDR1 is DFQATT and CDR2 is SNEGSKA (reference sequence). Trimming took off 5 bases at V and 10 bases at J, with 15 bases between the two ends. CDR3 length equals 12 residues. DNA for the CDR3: TGCAGTGCTCTCCGGAGTAATGGCCCCCAGCATTTT. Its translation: CSALRSNGPQHF.

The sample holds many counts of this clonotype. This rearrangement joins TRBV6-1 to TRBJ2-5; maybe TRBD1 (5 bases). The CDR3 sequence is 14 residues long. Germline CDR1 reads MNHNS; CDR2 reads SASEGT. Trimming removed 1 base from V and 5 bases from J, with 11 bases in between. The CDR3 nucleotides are TGTGCCAGCAGTGAAGTGACAGCGACTGAGACCCAGTACTTC. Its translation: CASSEVTATETQYF.

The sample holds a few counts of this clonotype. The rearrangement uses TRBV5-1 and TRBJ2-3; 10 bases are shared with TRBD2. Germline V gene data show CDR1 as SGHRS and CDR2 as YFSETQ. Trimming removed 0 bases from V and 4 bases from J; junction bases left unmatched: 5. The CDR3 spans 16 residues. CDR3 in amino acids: CASSLEPAGGPDTQYF. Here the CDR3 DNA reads TGCGCCAGCAGCTTGGAGCCAGCGGGGGGGCCAGATACGCAGTATTTT.

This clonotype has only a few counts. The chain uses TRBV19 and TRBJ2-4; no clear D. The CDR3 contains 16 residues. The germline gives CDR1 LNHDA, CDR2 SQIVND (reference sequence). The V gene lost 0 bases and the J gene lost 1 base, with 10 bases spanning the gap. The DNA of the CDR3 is TGTGCCAGTAGTATAGATGCCCGGAAGGCCAAAAACATTCAGTACTTC. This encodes CASSIDARKAKNIQYF.

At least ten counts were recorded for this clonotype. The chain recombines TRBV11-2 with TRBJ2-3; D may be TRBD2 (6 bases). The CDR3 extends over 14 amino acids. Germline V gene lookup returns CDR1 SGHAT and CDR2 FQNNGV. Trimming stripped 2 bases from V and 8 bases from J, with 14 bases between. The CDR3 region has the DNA TGTGCCAGCAGCTTAAATCATGGAGGGTTTACGCAGTATTTT. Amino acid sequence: CASSLNHGGFTQYF.

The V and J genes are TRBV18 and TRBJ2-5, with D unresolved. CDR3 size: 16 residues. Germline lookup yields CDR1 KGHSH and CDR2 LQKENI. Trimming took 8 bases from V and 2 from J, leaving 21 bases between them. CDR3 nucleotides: TGTGCCAGCACCCACTCGAGGAGCGTTTATCAAGAGACCCAGTACTTC. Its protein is CASTHSRSVYQETQYF.

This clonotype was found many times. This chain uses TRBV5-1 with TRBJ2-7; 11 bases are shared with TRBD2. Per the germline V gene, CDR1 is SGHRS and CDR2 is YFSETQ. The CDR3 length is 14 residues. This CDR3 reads CASSLTSGGYEQYV. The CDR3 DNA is TGTGCCAGCAGCCTCACTAGCGGGGGTTACGAGCAGTACGTC.

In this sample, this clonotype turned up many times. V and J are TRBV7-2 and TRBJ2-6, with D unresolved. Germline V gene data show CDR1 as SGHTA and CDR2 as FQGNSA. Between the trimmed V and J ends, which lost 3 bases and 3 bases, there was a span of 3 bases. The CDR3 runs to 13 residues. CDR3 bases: TGTGCCAGCAGCTTCTTTGGGGCCAACGTCCTGACTTTC. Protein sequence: CASSFFGANVLTF.

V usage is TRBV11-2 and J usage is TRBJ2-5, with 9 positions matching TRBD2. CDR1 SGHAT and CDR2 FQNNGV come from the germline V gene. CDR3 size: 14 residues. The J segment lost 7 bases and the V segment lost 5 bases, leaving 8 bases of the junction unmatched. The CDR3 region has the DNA TGTGCCAGCAGCCTGGGACTAGCAGGGGGGACCCAGTACTTC. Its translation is CASSLGLAGGTQYF.

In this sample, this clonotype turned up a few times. The chain's CDR3 is CAGRKDREMNTEAFF. CDR3 coding DNA: TGTGCCGGGCGAAAGGACAGGGAAATGAACACTGAAGCTTTCTTT. The chain uses TRBV10-3 and TRBJ1-1; TRBD1 aligns across 8 bases. In germline, CDR1 is ENHRY, CDR2 SYGVKD. V was clipped by 11 bases and J by 0 bases; unmatched bases: 11. CDR3 size: 15 residues.

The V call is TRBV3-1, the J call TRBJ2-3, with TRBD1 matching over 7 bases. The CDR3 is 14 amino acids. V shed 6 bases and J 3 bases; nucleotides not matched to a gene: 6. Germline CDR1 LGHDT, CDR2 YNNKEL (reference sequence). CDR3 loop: CASSRDSLTDTQYF. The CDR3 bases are TGTGCCAGCAGTCGGGACAGTCTTACAGATACGCAGTATTTT.

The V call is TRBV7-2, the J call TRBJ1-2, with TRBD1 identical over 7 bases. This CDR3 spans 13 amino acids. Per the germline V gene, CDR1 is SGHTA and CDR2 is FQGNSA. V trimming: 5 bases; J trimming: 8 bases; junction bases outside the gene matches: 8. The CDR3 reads CASSTPNRGGYTF. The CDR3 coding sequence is TGTGCCAGCAGCACACCCAACAGGGGAGGCTACACCTTC.

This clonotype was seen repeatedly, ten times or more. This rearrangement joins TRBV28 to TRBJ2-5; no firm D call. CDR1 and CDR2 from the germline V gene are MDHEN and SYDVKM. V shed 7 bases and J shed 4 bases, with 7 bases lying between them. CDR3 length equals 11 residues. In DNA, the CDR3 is TGTGCCAGCACCTTGCGAGAGACCCAGTACTTC. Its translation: CASTLRETQYF.

The CDR3 DNA reads as TGTGCCAGCAGCCGACCCGGCAGGGGGAATGAGCAGTTCTTC. Translated, it gives CASSRPGRGNEQFF. This sequence joins TRBV7-2 and TRBJ2-1, with TRBD1 identical over 7 bases. Germline V gene data show CDR1 as SGHTA and CDR2 as FQGNSA. This CDR3 has 14 residues. Trimming took 5 bases from V and 7 from J; bases not matched to a gene: 8. The entire variable domain, with the rest obtained from reference TRBV7-2 and TRBJ2-1, is as follows: GAGVSQSPSNKVTEKGKDVELRCDPISGHTALYWYRQSLGQGLEFLIYFQGNSAPDKSGLPSDRFSAERTGGSVSTLTIQRTQQEDSAVYLCASSRPGRGNEQFFGPGTRLTVL.

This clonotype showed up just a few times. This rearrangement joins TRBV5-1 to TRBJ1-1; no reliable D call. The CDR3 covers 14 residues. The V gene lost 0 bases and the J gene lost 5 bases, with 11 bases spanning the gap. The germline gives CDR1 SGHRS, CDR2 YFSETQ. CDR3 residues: CASSLDGLATEAFF. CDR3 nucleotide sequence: TGCGCCAGCAGCTTGGACGGCCTGGCTACTGAAGCTTTCTTT.

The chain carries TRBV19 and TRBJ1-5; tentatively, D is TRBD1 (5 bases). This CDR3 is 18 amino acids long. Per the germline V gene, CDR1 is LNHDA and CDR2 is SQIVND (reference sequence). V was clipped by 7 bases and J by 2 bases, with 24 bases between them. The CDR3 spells CASTGERGGRPGNQPQHF. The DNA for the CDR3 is TGTGCCAGTACCGGGGAGAGGGGAGGTCGGCCGGGCAATCAGCCCCAGCATTTT.

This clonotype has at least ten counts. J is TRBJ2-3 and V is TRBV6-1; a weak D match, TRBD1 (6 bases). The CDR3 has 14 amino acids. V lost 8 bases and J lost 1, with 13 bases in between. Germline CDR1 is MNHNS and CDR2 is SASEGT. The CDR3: CASLWNRGTDTQYF. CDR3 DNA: TGTGCCAGCTTATGGAACAGGGGCACAGATACGCAGTATTTT.

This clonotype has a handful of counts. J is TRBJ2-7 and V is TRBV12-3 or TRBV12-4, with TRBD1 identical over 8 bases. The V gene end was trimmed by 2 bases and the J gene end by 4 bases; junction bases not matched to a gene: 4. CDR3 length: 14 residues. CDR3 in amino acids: CASSLRQGIYEQYF. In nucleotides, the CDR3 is TGTGCCAGCAGTTTACGACAGGGGATTTACGAGCAGTACTTC.

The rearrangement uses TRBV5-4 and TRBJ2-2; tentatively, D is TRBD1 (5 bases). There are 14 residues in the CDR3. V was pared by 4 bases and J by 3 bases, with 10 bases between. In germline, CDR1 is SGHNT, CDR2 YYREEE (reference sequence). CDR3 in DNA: TGTGCCAGCAGCGGAGACAGACACACCGGGGAGCTGTTTTTT. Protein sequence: CASSGDRHTGELFF.

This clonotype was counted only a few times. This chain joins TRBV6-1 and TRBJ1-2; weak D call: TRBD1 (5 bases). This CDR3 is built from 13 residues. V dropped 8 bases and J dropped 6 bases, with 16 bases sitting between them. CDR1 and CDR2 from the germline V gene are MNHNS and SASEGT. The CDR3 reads CASQRAGTDGYTF. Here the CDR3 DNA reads TGTGCCAGCCAGCGGGCCGGGACGGATGGCTACACCTTC.

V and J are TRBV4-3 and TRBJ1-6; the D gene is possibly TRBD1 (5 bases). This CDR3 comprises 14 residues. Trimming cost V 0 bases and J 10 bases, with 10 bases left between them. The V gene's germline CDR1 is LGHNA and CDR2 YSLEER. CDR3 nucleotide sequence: TGCGCCAGCAGCCAAGATCGGGGGAAATCACCCCTCCACTTT. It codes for CASSQDRGKSPLHF.

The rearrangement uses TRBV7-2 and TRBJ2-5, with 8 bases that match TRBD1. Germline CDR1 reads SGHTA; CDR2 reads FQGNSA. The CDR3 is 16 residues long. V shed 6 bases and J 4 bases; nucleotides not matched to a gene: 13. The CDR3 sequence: CASSRDRGLFRETQYF. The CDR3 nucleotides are TGTGCCAGCAGTCGAGACAGGGGCCTCTTCAGAGAGACCCAGTACTTC. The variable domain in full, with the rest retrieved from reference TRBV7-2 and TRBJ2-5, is GAGVSQSPSNKVTEKGKDVELRCDPISGHTALYWYRQSLGQGLEFLIYFQGNSAPDKSGLPSDRFSAERTGGSVSTLTIQRTQQEDSAVYLCASSRDRGLFRETQYFGPGTRLLVL.

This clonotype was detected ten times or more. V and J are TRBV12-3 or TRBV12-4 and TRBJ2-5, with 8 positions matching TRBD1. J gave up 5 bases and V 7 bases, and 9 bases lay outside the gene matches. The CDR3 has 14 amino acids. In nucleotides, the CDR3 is TGTGCCAGCACCTCAGGGGGCGCGGGGGAGACCCAGTACTTC. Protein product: CASTSGGAGETQYF.

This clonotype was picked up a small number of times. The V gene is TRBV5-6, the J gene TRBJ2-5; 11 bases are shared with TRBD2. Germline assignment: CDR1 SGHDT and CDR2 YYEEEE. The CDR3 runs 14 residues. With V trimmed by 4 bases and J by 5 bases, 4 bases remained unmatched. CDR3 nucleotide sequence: TGTGCCAGCAGCCCTAGCGGGGGGCGGGAGACCCAGTACTTC. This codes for CASSPSGGRETQYF.

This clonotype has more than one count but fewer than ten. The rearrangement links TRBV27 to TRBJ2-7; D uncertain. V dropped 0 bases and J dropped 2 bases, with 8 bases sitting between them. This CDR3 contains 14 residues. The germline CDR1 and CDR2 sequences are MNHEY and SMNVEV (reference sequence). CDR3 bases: TGTGCCAGCAGTTTATCCGCTGATACCTACGAGCAGTACTTC. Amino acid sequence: CASSLSADTYEQYF.

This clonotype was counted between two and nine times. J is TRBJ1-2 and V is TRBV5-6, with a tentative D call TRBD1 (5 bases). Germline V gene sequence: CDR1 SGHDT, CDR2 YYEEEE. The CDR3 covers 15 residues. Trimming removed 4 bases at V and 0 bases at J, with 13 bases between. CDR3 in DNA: TGTGCCAGCAGCGCGACCGGGACGTCTAACTATGGCTACACCTTC. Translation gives CASSATGTSNYGYTF.

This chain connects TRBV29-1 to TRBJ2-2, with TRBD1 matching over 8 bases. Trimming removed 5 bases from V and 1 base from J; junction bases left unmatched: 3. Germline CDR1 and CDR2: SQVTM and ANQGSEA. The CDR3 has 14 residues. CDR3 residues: CSVSDRVNTGELFF. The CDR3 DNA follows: TGCAGCGTTTCGGACAGGGTGAACACCGGGGAGCTGTTTTTT.